This record looks at one T cell receptor beta chain sequence and its context. This record comes from a study of blood T cell repertoires in COVID-19. Using immunoSEQ multiplex PCR, the repertoire was profiled, and TCRdb retains in-frame clones only, with some absent. The repertoire holds around 310,000 clones, about nine tenths seen once, with more than 6% in the top ten. The trim removed 5 bases at V and 6 bases at J, leaving 6 bases unmatched. This CDR3 contains 14 residues. The germline V gene encodes CDR1 SGHRS and CDR2 YFSETQ. The genes are TRBV5-1 and TRBJ2-1; 9 bases align to TRBD1. Sample: peripheral blood. The TCR was taken from a woman in her 30s with COVID-19, enrolled during active disease. DNA for the CDR3: TGCGCCAGCAGACCAATGACAGGGGGCAATGAGCAGTTCTTC. Its protein is CASRPMTGGNEQFF.